These 18 T cell receptor beta chains were sequenced from one sample in a study of OX40 agonist ivuxolimab in advanced cancers. Data came from immunoSEQ multiplex PCR; TCRdb stores just in-frame clones and leaves some out. The sample records tens of thousands of clones, 80% to 95% being singletons. The material sequenced was CD4+ or CD8+ T cells sorted from blood, taken in a trial of the OX40 agonist ivuxolimab. These receptors all come from an adult with an advanced solid tumor such as melanoma, head and neck, liver or kidney cancer.

V and J are TRBV6-5 and TRBJ2-5; maybe TRBD1 (5 bases). The V gene lost 6 bases and the J gene lost 1 base, with 15 bases spanning the gap. The length of the CDR3 is 15 residues. From germline, CDR1 is MNHEY and CDR2 SVGAGI. The CDR3 region is CASRAVETAQETQYF. CDR3 DNA: TGTGCCAGCAGGGCGGTGGAGACAGCCCAAGAGACCCAGTACTTC.

J is TRBJ2-3 and V is TRBV6-6; 8 nucleotides agree with TRBD2. With V trimmed by 4 bases and J by 8 bases, 5 bases remained unmatched. CDR3 length: 13 amino acids. CDR1 is MNHNY and CDR2 is SVGAGI in the germline V gene (reference sequence). The CDR3 protein is CASSSSRGGTQYF. The CDR3 nucleotides read TGTGCCAGCAGTTCCTCACGGGGGGGTACGCAGTATTTT.

As DNA, the CDR3 is TGTGCCAGCAGCTTGTTCACCCAGAGCTCTGGAAACACCATATATTTT. This encodes CASSLFTQSSGNTIYF. This chain joins TRBV5-5 and TRBJ1-3; D is uncertain. CDR1 SGHKS and CDR2 YYEKEE come from the germline V gene (reference sequence). V was pared by 1 base and J by 0 bases, with 11 bases between. The CDR3 totals 16 residues.

The chain is built from TRBV6-5 and TRBJ1-3; D may be TRBD1 (5 bases). The germline V and J ends were trimmed by 7 bases and 6 bases, with 16 bases remaining between them. The V gene's germline CDR1 is MNHEY and CDR2 SVGAGI. The CDR3 runs 14 residues. Written as DNA, the CDR3 is TGTGCCAGCAAGGGGAGCTTGAGGGCAAACACCATATATTTT. This gives the protein CASKGSLRANTIYF.

This clone was seen only once. This chain uses TRBV7-2 with TRBJ2-1; 14 bases line up with TRBD2. There are 15 residues in the CDR3. V lost 5 bases and J lost 7; bases outside the gene matches: 4. Germline V CDR1 and CDR2: SGHTA, FQGNSA. The CDR3, as DNA: TGTGCCAGCAGCCGCGGGACTAGCGGGAGTAATGAGCAGTTCTTC. This encodes CASSRGTSGSNEQFF.

The rearrangement uses TRBV18 and TRBJ2-1; 9 nucleotides agree with TRBD1. Germline CDR1 KGHSH, CDR2 LQKENI. This CDR3 region has 16 residues. J lost 2 bases, V lost 3 bases, and 5 bases had no gene match. CDR3 sequence: CASSPRDREAYNEQFF. The CDR3 DNA reads as TGTGCCAGCTCACCCCGGGACAGGGAAGCCTACAATGAGCAGTTCTTC. The complete variable domain, with remaining parts taken from reference TRBV18 and TRBJ2-1, reads NAGVMQNPRHLVRRRGQEARLRCSPMKGHSHVYWYRQLPEEGLKFMVYLQKENIIDESGMPKERFSAEFPKEGPSILRIQQVVRGDSAAYFCASSPRDREAYNEQFFGPGTRLTVL.

CDR3 in amino acids: CASSMGPNEKLFF. The CDR3 nucleotides read TGTGCCAGTAGTATGGGCCCCAATGAAAAACTGTTTTTT. The chain joins TRBV19 to TRBJ1-4, with D unresolved. Between the trimmed V and J ends, which lost 3 bases and 5 bases, there was a span of 7 bases. Germline CDR1 and CDR2: LNHDA and SQIVND (reference sequence). The CDR3 totals 13 residues.

The chain uses TRBV5-1 and TRBJ2-1; 12 bases are a match to TRBD1. Germline V gives CDR1 SGHRS, CDR2 YFSETQ. Losses at the gene ends were 4 bases for V and 8 bases for J; bases not matched to a gene: 7. The CDR3 extends over 15 amino acids. As DNA, the CDR3 is TGCGCCAGCAGCCCCGGGACAGGGGGCTGGCATGAGCAGTTCTTC. The encoded protein is CASSPGTGGWHEQFF.

The chain carries TRBV4-1 and TRBJ2-1; 7 bases fit TRBD2. The V and J ends lost 1 base and 15 bases, in that order; junction bases with no gene match: 6. The CDR3 spans 12 residues. Germline lookup yields CDR1 MGHRA and CDR2 YSYEKL. The CDR3 bases are TGCGCCAGCAGCCAAGCCACGACTAGCCTGTTCTTC. Protein: CASSQATTSLFF.

V is TRBV7-2 and J is TRBJ1-4; TRBD1 matches 7 bases. This CDR3 region has 16 residues. Germline values: CDR1 SGHTA, CDR2 FQGNSA. V dropped 5 bases and J dropped 3; count of bases not matched to a gene: 9. The CDR3 DNA is TGTGCCAGCAGCCACCCCGCCGGGACAGCTAATGAAAAACTGTTTTTT. The encoded protein is CASSHPAGTANEKLFF.

This chain links TRBV6-5 with TRBJ2-1, with TRBD1 identical over 9 bases. The germline CDR1 and CDR2 sequences are MNHEY and SVGAGI. The CDR3 runs 16 residues. Germline trimming cut 0 bases from V and 9 bases from J; bases unmatched to any gene: 9. CDR3 loop: CASSYSMGQGHPEQFF. CDR3 sequence (DNA): TGTGCCAGCAGTTACTCGATGGGACAGGGTCACCCTGAGCAGTTCTTC.

This chain links TRBV19 with TRBJ2-5; D could derive from TRBD1 or TRBD2 (5 bases each). Germline CDR1 reads LNHDA; CDR2 reads SQIVND (reference sequence). The V gene lost 1 base and the J gene lost 6 bases, with 15 bases spanning the gap. This CDR3 comprises 15 residues. CDR3 DNA: TGTGCCAGTAGTATAGGGGGACCAGGTGTGAAGACCCAGTACTTC. It codes for CASSIGGPGVKTQYF.

This clone was observed once. This chain connects TRBV7-2 to TRBJ1-5, with D possibly TRBD1 on 5 matching bases. V was shortened by 5 bases and J by 4 bases, with 15 bases between the two germline ends. There are 15 residues in the CDR3. Per the germline V gene, CDR1 is SGHTA and CDR2 is FQGNSA. For the CDR3, the DNA is TGTGCCAGCAGCCCCCAAGGGACCAATAATCAGCCCCAGCATTTT. It yields the protein CASSPQGTNNQPQHF.

In its sample, this clone was seen a few times. V usage is TRBV7-9 and J usage is TRBJ1-1; D perhaps matches TRBD1 (6 bases). This CDR3 has 12 residues. Looked up from germline, CDR1 is SEHNR and CDR2 is FQNEAQ (reference sequence). The V gene lost 10 bases and the J gene lost 5 bases, with 14 bases spanning the gap. In DNA, the CDR3 is TGTGCCACCGACGGGACACGGACTGAAGCTTTCTTT. It codes for CATDGTRTEAFF.

This clone was picked up a small number of times. V is TRBV30 and J is TRBJ2-7, with D possibly being TRBD2 (6 bases). V lost 3 bases to trimming and J lost 0 bases, with 12 bases between them. The CDR3 contains 14 residues. CDR1 and CDR2 (germline): GTSNPN, SVGIG (reference sequence). The CDR3 region is CAWRFSGTSYEQYF. CDR3 nucleotides: TGTGCCTGGAGATTTAGCGGAACCTCCTACGAGCAGTACTTC.

The V call is TRBV19, the J call TRBJ1-1; TRBD1 agrees at 7 bases. The V gene end was trimmed by 6 bases and the J gene end by 1 base; junction bases not matched to a gene: 5. The CDR3 consists of 14 residues. CDR1 is LNHDA and CDR2 is SQIVND in the germline V gene (reference sequence). The CDR3 DNA reads as TGTGCCAGTAGCCAGACAGGGAAGAACACTGAAGCTTTCTTT. Encoded protein: CASSQTGKNTEAFF.

This sequence joins TRBV7-2 and TRBJ1-2; D remains unclear. This CDR3 spans 12 amino acids. The germline V and J ends were trimmed by 3 bases and 7 bases, with 9 bases remaining between them. CDR1 is SGHTA, CDR2 FQGNSA, per germline. CDR3 sequence reads: CASSFGRIGYTF. In nucleotides, the CDR3 is TGTGCCAGCAGCTTTGGCAGGATTGGCTACACCTTC.

The chain links TRBV2 to TRBJ1-1; 9 positions agree with TRBD1. V lost 6 bases and J lost 1; bases outside the gene matches: 9. From germline, CDR1 is SNHLY and CDR2 FYNNEI. The CDR3 consists of 16 residues. CDR3 sequence: CASRGDRAVGNTEAFF. DNA of the CDR3: TGTGCCAGCAGGGGGGACAGGGCGGTAGGGAACACTGAAGCTTTCTTT.